This entry describes one T cell receptor (beta chain). What this receptor recognizes is not known. There are no base qualities to consult, and no much larger clone falls within one base. Tumor samples were obtained before definitive surgery or chemotherapy. Genomic DNA was extracted by the MD Anderson Biospecimen Extraction Resource, and TCR sequencing was done by the MD Anderson Cancer Genomics Laboratory. These data come from a study of high-grade serous ovarian cancer treatment subgroups (dated by TCRdb to the early 2020s). About the investigation overall: On average, each sample produced about 14,000 sequencing reads and around 8,200 unique TCR beta rearrangements. The study examined TCR beta repertoires in high-grade serous ovarian cancer patients who were grouped under a laparoscopic triage algorithm by complete gross resection or by neoadjuvant chemotherapy response. The 30-patient cohort included around 10 patients with no residual disease after primary surgery (R0), around 10 excellent NACT responders, and around 10 poor NACT responders. One primary tumor sample and two metastatic tumor samples were collected from each patient, for a total of around 100 samples.

From V the trimming removes 7 bases and from J it removes 0 bases, while the gene matches leave 14 bases of the junction unaccounted for. Based on the germline V gene, the CDR1 and CDR2 sequences are MDHEN and SYDVKM. Counted from cysteine to phenylalanine, this CDR3 has 17 amino acids. Only CDR3 DNA remains: 51 bases, in frame from the first base. The full study reports these points: The TCR repertoire analyses centered on CDR3, and CDR1 and CDR2 were not analyzed. Bulk tumor TCR sequencing lacked spatial information, limiting insight into HGSC tumor complexity and diversity. TCR clonal relatedness showed a positive correlation with neoantigen level and a trend toward positive correlation with copy number variation and mutation load from whole-genome sequencing. Repertoire similarity between tumors of the same patient ranged about 0.11 to 0.8, whereas almost no similarity was seen between different patients.

The 80 to 95 tumor samples were subjected to high-throughput TCR profiling using ImmunoSEQ. For the original study's pipeline: The repertoire diversity metrics included richness (unique productive sequences), clonality, evenness and relatedness, and the Bhattacharyya coefficient was used to measure similarity between samples. A sensitivity analysis that removed TCRs with fewer than two reads produced consistent conclusions. TCRdb obtained this table from immuneACCESS and retained in-frame rearrangements with V and J assigned. These tables miss some clones; where compared with another copy, unresolved V genes account for less than half of the shortfall, and the remainder is unexplained. V, J and clone size are taken as reported in that table, and D and trimming were inferred from the DNA itself. Counted in this sample were 30,000 or so clones; roughly 80% of them appeared once. Jointly, the top ten make up 2.1% of the sample.

Source material: tumor tissue. The source of this sequence is a human donor with high-grade serous ovarian cancer. The chain uses TRBV28 and TRBJ1-2; 7 bases in between match TRBD1. The CDR3 protein: CASTQPPGQLSNYGYTF. DNA sequence: TGTGCCAGCACCCAACCCCCGGGACAGCTTTCTAACTATGGCTACACCTTC.